This is a list of T cell receptor beta chains from one sample in a study of vaccination and CD4 T cells after COVID-19. Using its own MiXCR run on the PCR reads, TCRdb lists one record per CDR3 protein. The sample has 17,000 or so distinct CDR3 sequences, roughly three fifths seen once. No antigens are known for them. Sequencing used CD4+ T cells from blood, cultured in vitro, obtained after SARS-CoV-2 vaccination. The receptors were gathered from a human donor who had recovered from COVID-19. CDR3s include the opening cysteine and the closing phenylalanine or tryptophan.

V	J	CDR3
TRBV6-1	TRBJ2-1	CASSESTSGSRRFF
TRBV6-2/TRBV6-3	TRBJ2-1	CASRGRVWNEQFF
TRBV7-6	TRBJ2-1	CASSLGRMNEQFF
TRBV6-5	TRBJ1-1	CASSYGQGNTEAFF
TRBV6-1	TRBJ1-1	CASAWNENTEAFF
TRBV2	TRBJ2-3	CASSESWGPDTQYF
TRBV7-2	TRBJ1-6	CASSLGRTGTGGSPLHF
TRBV12-3/TRBV12-4	TRBJ1-2	CASRRGSTRDYGYTF
TRBV24-1	TRBJ2-3	CATSVADTQYF
TRBV19	TRBJ1-5	CATLDSPYSNQPQHF
TRBV6-1	TRBJ1-5	CASSEGTAGEPQHF
TRBV20-1	TRBJ1-1	CSARVGPLTGF
TRBV20-1	TRBJ1-2	CSARDGGGYTF
TRBV9	TRBJ2-5	CASSVEAGNGETQYF
TRBV30	TRBJ1-5	CAWSVGQYSNQPQHF
TRBV6-1	TRBJ1-3	CASSTPTGWGNTIYF
TRBV4-1	TRBJ1-2	CASSQDGFYGYTF
TRBV6-2/TRBV6-3	TRBJ1-5	CASRLTGGWNQPQHF
TRBV18	TRBJ1-6	CASSLRPANNSPLHF
TRBV21-1	TRBJ2-3	CASSKAGGDHTDTQYF
TRBV23-1	TRBJ2-5	CASRAGDRESRGRETQYF
TRBV6-2/TRBV6-3	TRBJ1-2	CASRENGQGVGYTF
TRBV19	TRBJ1-6	CASSNSGGSNSPLHF
TRBV7-8	TRBJ2-7	CASSLVVSSYEQYF
TRBV6-2/TRBV6-3	TRBJ1-2	CASSYRDGYTF
TRBV6-5	TRBJ1-1	CASSYRGITEAFF
TRBV28	TRBJ2-7	CASSLKYEQYF
TRBV20-1	TRBJ2-1	CSARLPRGSYNEQFF
TRBV7-9	TRBJ1-1	CASSLSKWGRRRTEAFF
TRBV2	TRBJ2-5	CASSGQSQETQYF
TRBV6-2/TRBV6-3	TRBJ2-3	CANLLWGGGSTDTQYF
TRBV20-1	TRBJ2-3	CSARELGGLAGGTDTQYF
TRBV20-1	TRBJ2-2	CSADGQLNTGELFF
TRBV3-1	TRBJ1-6	CASSQPTGTGDSPLHF
TRBV7-2	TRBJ2-4	CASSRDRGTKNIQYF
TRBV11-2	TRBJ1-2	CASSSRQGNYGYTF
TRBV20-1	TRBJ1-1	CSARQMNTEAFF
TRBV6-2/TRBV6-3	TRBJ2-1	CASRFDWGRNEDEQFF
TRBV20-1	TRBJ2-1	CSANLRGAGNEQFF
TRBV19	TRBJ1-2	CASADRWTNYGYTF